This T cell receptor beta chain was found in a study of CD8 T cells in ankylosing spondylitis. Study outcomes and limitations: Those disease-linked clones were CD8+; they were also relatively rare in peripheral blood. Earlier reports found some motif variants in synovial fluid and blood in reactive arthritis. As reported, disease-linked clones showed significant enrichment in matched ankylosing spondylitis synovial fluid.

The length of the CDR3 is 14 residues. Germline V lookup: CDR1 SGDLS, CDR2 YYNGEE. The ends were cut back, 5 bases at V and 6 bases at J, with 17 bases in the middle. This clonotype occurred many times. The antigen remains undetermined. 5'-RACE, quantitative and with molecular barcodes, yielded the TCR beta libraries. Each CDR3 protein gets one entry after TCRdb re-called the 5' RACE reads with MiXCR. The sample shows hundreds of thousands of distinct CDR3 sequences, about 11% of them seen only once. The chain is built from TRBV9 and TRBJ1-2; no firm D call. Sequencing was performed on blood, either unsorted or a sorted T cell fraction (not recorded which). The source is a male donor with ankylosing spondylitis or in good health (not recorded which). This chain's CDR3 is CASSVDGGFHGYTF. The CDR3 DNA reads TGTGCCAGCAGTGTGGACGGCGGGTTTCATGGCTACACCTTC. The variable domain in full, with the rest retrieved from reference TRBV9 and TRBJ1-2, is DSGVTQTPKHLITATGQRVTLRCSPRSGDLSVYWYQQSLDQGLQFLIQYYNGEERAKGNILERFSAQQFPDLHSELNLSSLELGDSALYFCASSVDGGFHGYTFGSGTRLTVV.